Listed below are T cell receptor beta chains from one sample, sequenced in a study of T cells in localized non-small cell lung cancer. The method was immunoSEQ multiplex PCR; TCRdb's version includes in-frame clones alone and lacks a portion of them. The table has around 130,000 clones, 89% seen once. Sequenced material: peripheral blood, taken before any cancer treatment. All receptors come from a female donor older than 55 with stage I lung adenocarcinoma. CDR3s include the opening cysteine and the closing phenylalanine or tryptophan. The D gene is left open where the match is weak. Rows may omit the clone size; those that give it use once, few, many or a size class.

.	TRBJ2-7	TRBD2	TRBV28	TGTGCCAGCAGTACCCGCGGGGGGGTCTTCTACGAGCAGTACTTC	CASSTRGGVFYEQYF
few	TRBJ2-5	TRBD2	TRBV6-1	TGTGCCAGCAGTGAGGGCCTAGCGGGAGGCGAGACCCAGTACTTC	CASSEGLAGGETQYF
.	TRBJ2-1	.	TRBV2	TGTGCCAGCAGTGCCGGGCAATACAATGAGCAGTTCTTC	CASSAGQYNEQFF
.	TRBJ2-7	.	TRBV10-2	TGCGCCAGCACTATGGTTCCGGGACCGGACGAGCAGTACTTC	CASTMVPGPDEQYF
.	TRBJ2-1	.	TRBV15	TGTGCCACCAGCAGAGACCGGGCCCACAATGAGCAGTTCTTC	CATSRDRAHNEQFF
.	TRBJ2-1	.	TRBV27	TGTGCCAGCGCCCTGGAGTACTACAATGAGCAGTTCTTC	CASALEYYNEQFF
.	TRBJ1-5	.	TRBV30	TGTGCCTGCGGGTGGAATAGCAATCAGCCCCAGCATTTT	CACGWNSNQPQHF
once	TRBJ1-1	.	TRBV11-2	TGTGCCAGCAGCTCCCTCAGGGGCCCAGAAGCTTTCTTT	CASSSLRGPEAFF
.	TRBJ2-7	TRBD2	TRBV19	TGTGCCAGTAGTAGCGGGAGCTACGAGCAGTACTTC	CASSSGSYEQYF
.	TRBJ1-4	.	TRBV5-6	TGTGCCAGCAGCGCGACGTCCCCAATGGATGAAAAACTGTTTTTT	CASSATSPMDEKLFF
.	TRBJ2-7	.	TRBV25-1	TGTGCCAGCAGTGACAATAGTGCCTACGAGCAGTACTTC	CASSDNSAYEQYF
.	TRBJ2-5	TRBD1	TRBV12-5	TGTGCTAGTGGTTTGCTACAGGGGAATAGGGAGACCCAGTACTTC	CASGLLQGNRETQYF
.	TRBJ2-3	.	TRBV29-1	TGCAGCGTTGAGGCGGGGTTGACAGATACGCAGTATTTT	CSVEAGLTDTQYF
.	TRBJ1-4	.	TRBV19	TGTGCCAGTAGTATATCTTGGGAAGCGGAAAAACTGTTTTTT	CASSISWEAEKLFF
.	TRBJ2-5	TRBD2	TRBV18	TGTGCCAGCTCAACCTTAACCGGGACTAGAATACCCCAGACCCAAGAGACCCAGTACTTC	CASSTLTGTRIPQTQETQYF
.	TRBJ2-5	.	TRBV7-3	TGTGCCAGCAGCTCGAGTACCCAAGAGACCCAGTACTTC	CASSSSTQETQYF
.	TRBJ2-1	TRBD2	TRBV29-1	TGCAGCGTTGCGAGACTAGCTGAGACTGGCGATGAGCAGTTCTTC	CSVARLAETGDEQFF
.	TRBJ1-2	.	TRBV2	TGTGCCAGCAGTGCCGAGGGTTATGGCTACACCTTC	CASSAEGYGYTF
few	TRBJ2-6	.	TRBV19	TGTGCCAGTAGTGGGGTTCTCGCAGCCAACGTCCTGACTTTC	CASSGVLAANVLTF
.	TRBJ2-5	TRBD1	TRBV5-6	TGTGCCAGCAGCTTACCGGACAGGGCAGAGACCCAGTACTTC	CASSLPDRAETQYF
.	TRBJ2-7	.	TRBV7-3	TGTGCCAGCAGTTCGTCACCCGGAGAGCAGTACTTC	CASSSSPGEQYF
.	TRBJ1-5	TRBD1	TRBV2	TGTGCCAGCAAGCTCACGGGACAGGTGGGATTAGGTGGCAATCAGCCCCAGCATTTT	CASKLTGQVGLGGNQPQHF
.	TRBJ2-2	TRBD1	TRBV11-3	TGTGCCAGCAGCAGGACAGGGGGAGATACCGGGGAGCTGTTTTTT	CASSRTGGDTGELFF
.	TRBJ2-2	.	TRBV5-4	TGTGCCAGCAGCTTCCTAGCAGTCGGGGAGCTGTTTTTT	CASSFLAVGELFF
.	TRBJ2-7	TRBD1	TRBV9	TGTGCCAGCAGCGACGCCCCGGGACAGGGGTACTCCTACGAGCAGTACTTC	CASSDAPGQGYSYEQYF
.	TRBJ2-4	.	TRBV4-1	TGCGCCAGCAGCCAAGACCCACTGGGCGGGCTAGCCAAAAACATTCAGTACTTC	CASSQDPLGGLAKNIQYF
.	TRBJ2-1	TRBD2	TRBV4-2	TGTGCCAGCAGCCAAGTTGGTAGCGGGAGCTCCTACAATGAGCAGTTCTTC	CASSQVGSGSSYNEQFF
.	TRBJ1-2	.	TRBV28	TGTGCCAGCAGTTTTGCGGGGAGGGAAAGTGGCTACACCTTC	CASSFAGRESGYTF
.	TRBJ2-1	TRBD2	TRBV15	TGTGCCACCAGCAGAGCGGGACTAGCGGGAGGAGATGAGCAGTTCTTC	CATSRAGLAGGDEQFF
.	TRBJ2-1	TRBD2	TRBV7-2	TGTGCCAGCAGCCTACTAGCGGGAGCGTCCTACAATGAGCAGTTCTTC	CASSLLAGASYNEQFF
.	TRBJ2-7	TRBD2	TRBV28	TGTGCCAGCAGTGGACTAGCCCCGCCCGAGCAGTACTTC	CASSGLAPPEQYF
.	TRBJ2-1	.	TRBV7-9	TGTGCCAGCAGCGGGGGACACCAAAGCGCCCCCAATGAGCAGTTCTTC	CASSGGHQSAPNEQFF
.	TRBJ1-6	TRBD1	TRBV5-1	TGCGCCAGCAGCCCCTCCCCTCCGGGACAGACTAATTCACCCCTCCACTTT	CASSPSPPGQTNSPLHF
.	TRBJ2-7	.	TRBV30	TGTGCCTGGAGTCCGACACAGGTTTTCGAGCAGTACTTC	CAWSPTQVFEQYF
.	TRBJ1-5	.	TRBV5-1	TGCGCCATCTGGTTGGGACAGCCCCAGCATTTT	CAIWLGQPQHF
.	TRBJ2-7	TRBD1	TRBV6-6	TGTGCCAGCAGAATCCAGGGGGACGAGCAGTACTTC	CASRIQGDEQYF
.	TRBJ2-1	TRBD2	TRBV11-3	TGTGCCAGCAGCTTAGGCGGACTAGCCAATGAGCAGTTCTTC	CASSLGGLANEQFF
.	TRBJ2-2	.	TRBV5-1	TGCGCCAGCAGCTTGGCCTTCGGCGGGGAGCTGTTTTTT	CASSLAFGGELFF
.	TRBJ2-7	.	TRBV18	TGTGCCAGCTCACCAACCCCCTACGAGCAGTACTTC	CASSPTPYEQYF
.	TRBJ2-1	TRBD2	TRBV5-1	TGCGCCAGCAGCGTGGCGGGACTAACCTCCAATGAGCAGTTCTTC	CASSVAGLTSNEQFF
.	TRBJ2-5	.	TRBV5-4	TGTGCCAGCAGCTTGGCCCAGGGGCTGGAGACCCAGTACTTC	CASSLAQGLETQYF
.	TRBJ2-1	TRBD2	TRBV2	TGTGCCAGCAGTCGTACTAGCGGGAGATGGGGTGAGCAGTTCTTC	CASSRTSGRWGEQFF
.	TRBJ1-4	TRBD1	TRBV4-2	TGTGCCAGCAGCCAAGGACCGGGACAGGGTAATGAAAAACTGTTTTTT	CASSQGPGQGNEKLFF
.	TRBJ2-2	.	TRBV5-1	TGCGCCAGCAGCTTGGCAGCAGGCCTGAACACCGGGGAGCTGTTTTTT	CASSLAAGLNTGELFF
.	TRBJ2-7	.	TRBV5-4	TGTGCCAGCAGCTTGGTTTCCAGCTCCTACGAGCAGTACTTC	CASSLVSSSYEQYF
.	TRBJ2-3	.	TRBV21-1	TGTGCCAGCAGCAAGGGACTAGCGGGAGCGATAGATACGCAGTATTTT	CASSKGLAGAIDTQYF